This record concerns one T cell receptor beta chain sequence. The sample is drawn from a study of blood T cells in healthy people across ages. CDR3 length: 15 amino acids. Trimming removed 1 base from V and 4 bases from J; junction bases left unmatched: 4. From germline, CDR1 is DFQATT and CDR2 SNEGSKA (reference sequence). Primers used in a second PCR of about 6 to 11 cycles were a sample-barcoded 5' primer and a J-beta primer mix. Every cDNA molecule bore a tag from a template-switch adaptor containing 12 random nucleotides. TCRdb reprocessed the 5' RACE reads with MiXCR, giving one entry per CDR3 protein. Among hundreds of thousands of distinct CDR3 sequences listed, nearly 25% were seen once. The same sample was also studied in work on T cells of mothers and their children. That report adds: Donors comprised a few healthy Caucasian mothers plus their six children.

Source material: blood. J is TRBJ2-1 and V is TRBV20-1; TRBD2 matches 10 bases. This TCR derives from a boy aged 5-17 years in good health. The CDR3 sequence is CSARGTSGSYNEQFF. CDR3 nucleotides: TGCAGTGCTAGAGGGACTAGCGGTAGTTACAATGAGCAGTTCTTC.